Presented here are 17 T cell receptor beta chains from one specimen sequenced in a study of cytomegalovirus exposure and HLA in healthy donors. A multiplex PCR was run with 60 Vbeta primers and 13 Jbeta primers. TCRdb keeps only in-frame clones here, not all; method: immunoSEQ multiplex PCR. The sample shows around 90,000 clones, roughly 75% of them seen only once. Material for sequencing was PBMCs. These receptors all come from a young man in good health and CMV-seronegative.

The sample holds one count of this clone. The chain couples TRBV21-1 to TRBJ2-3; the table's D call of TRBD2 was not tested on the DNA. TRBV21-1 is a recognized pseudogene. The CDR3 covers 19 residues. DNA of the CDR3: TGTGCCAGCAGCACCCCTTGGCTAATAGCGGGAGGGAAGAGGGATACGCAGTATTTT. Protein sequence: CASSTPWLIAGGKRDTQYF.

This clone was counted only a few times. This chain joins TRBV5-8 and TRBJ1-5; D ambiguous. The V end lost 3 bases, the J end lost 3 bases, and 16 bases lay between the germline ends. The CDR3 consists of 16 residues. In germline, CDR1 is SGHTS, CDR2 YDEGEE. CDR3 region: CASSYDGTRLNQPQHF. Written as DNA, the CDR3 is TGTGCCAGCAGCTACGACGGAACCCGACTCAATCAGCCCCAGCATTTT.

This clone appeared a few times. The chain is built from TRBV27 and TRBJ2-7; D perhaps matches TRBD1 (6 bases). The CDR3 is 13 residues long. The V end was cut by 2 bases, the J end by 5 bases, with 10 bases between. The V gene's germline CDR1 is MNHEY and CDR2 SMNVEV (reference sequence). The CDR3 here is CASSLTGSHEQYF. CDR3 DNA: TGTGCCAGCAGTTTAACAGGGTCCCACGAGCAGTACTTC.

For the CDR3, the DNA is TGTGCCAGCAGCCACGGAGGGGGGGTGAACACTGAAGCTTTCTTT. Its translation: CASSHGGGVNTEAFF. The chain links TRBV21-1 to TRBJ1-1. TRBV21-1 is recorded as a pseudogene. This CDR3 comprises 15 residues.

This chain uses TRBV29-1 with TRBJ2-5, with 10 nucleotides matching TRBD1. Germline V lookup: CDR1 SQVTM, CDR2 ANQGSEA. V was pared by 8 bases and J by 4 bases, with 4 bases of the junction left unmatched. This CDR3 is built from 12 residues. The CDR3 DNA sequence: TGCAGCCTACGGACAGGGGGAGAGACCCAGTACTTC. Protein sequence: CSLRTGGETQYF.

This chain joins TRBV10-2 and TRBJ1-2; 7 positions match TRBD1. CDR1 is WSHSY, CDR2 SAAADI, per germline. This CDR3 comprises 16 residues. Unmatched junction bases numbered 8, after V lost 4 bases and J lost 0 bases. The CDR3 spells CASSVGQTISNYGYTF. The CDR3 nucleotides read TGCGCCAGCAGTGTGGGACAGACCATATCTAACTATGGCTACACCTTC.

The J gene is TRBJ1-1, the V gene TRBV2; D gene unclear. Trimming removed 6 bases from V and 9 bases from J, with 17 bases in between. The CDR3 totals 13 residues. Germline V CDR1 and CDR2: SNHLY, FYNNEI. The CDR3 sequence is CASSLGSLIKAFF. The CDR3 nucleotides are TGTGCCAGCAGCCTCGGGAGTCTCATAAAAGCTTTCTTT.

This clone turned up a few times. The chain couples TRBV10-3 to TRBJ2-5, with TRBD1 matching over 7 bases. Germline CDR1 is ENHRY and CDR2 is SYGVKD. This CDR3 contains 15 residues. V dropped 0 bases and J dropped 5; count of bases not matched to a gene: 6. The chain's CDR3 is CAISESKGAGETQYF. CDR3 bases: TGTGCCATCAGTGAGTCAAAGGGGGCCGGGGAGACCCAGTACTTC.

This chain joins TRBV5-6 and TRBJ2-7; D might be TRBD1 (6 bases). Per germline, CDR1 SGHDT and CDR2 YYEEEE. The CDR3 covers 16 residues. Trimming removed 1 base from V and 5 bases from J, with 19 bases in between. The CDR3 reads CASSLITEGVINEQYF. The CDR3 DNA reads as TGTGCCAGCAGCTTGATCACCGAGGGGGTAATAAACGAGCAGTACTTC.

The genes are TRBV27 and TRBJ2-1; no reliable D call. V lost 3 bases and J 4 bases, leaving 7 bases between the germline ends. There are 13 residues in the CDR3. Germline CDR1 is MNHEY and CDR2 is SMNVEV (reference sequence). This chain's CDR3 is CASSFGRYNEQFF. CDR3 nucleotides: TGTGCCAGCAGTTTTGGTCGGTACAATGAGCAGTTCTTC.

The V call is TRBV30, the J call TRBJ1-2; tentative D call: TRBD1 (5 bases). The CDR3 contains 12 residues. Germline-derived CDR1 and CDR2 are GTSNPN and SVGIG (reference sequence). The V gene lost 1 base and the J gene lost 4 bases, with 7 bases spanning the gap. CDR3 protein: CAWSDGGYGYTF. CDR3 coding DNA: TGTGCCTGGAGTGACGGGGGCTATGGCTACACCTTC. The whole variable domain, filled in from reference TRBV30 and TRBJ1-2, reads SQTIHQWPATLVQPVGSPLSLECTVEGTSNPNLYWYRQAAGRGLQLLFYSVGIGQISSEVPQNLSASRPQDRQFILSSKKLLLSDSGFYLCAWSDGGYGYTFGSGTRLTVV.

This clone appeared a few times. This chain joins TRBV29-1 and TRBJ2-2; tentative D call: TRBD2 (6 bases). Germline V lookup: CDR1 SQVTM, CDR2 ANQGSEA. Trimming shortened V by 7 bases and J by 10 bases, and 13 bases separated the two germline ends. The CDR3 is 11 amino acids. The CDR3 nucleotides read TGCAGCGCCCTGGGGGGTCTGGAGCTGTTTTTT. It yields the protein CSALGGLELFF.

This clone was counted once. The chain recombines TRBV7-2 with TRBJ1-2; 7 bases match TRBD1. CDR1 SGHTA and CDR2 FQGNSA come from the germline V gene. The CDR3 is 15 amino acids. V was pared by 5 bases and J by 4 bases, with 10 bases of the junction left unmatched. The CDR3 loop reads CASSLQPTGRYGYTF. The CDR3 region has the DNA TGTGCCAGCAGCCTACAACCGACAGGGCGCTATGGCTACACCTTC.

The V gene is TRBV4-2, the J gene TRBJ2-2, with D possibly matching TRBD1 (5 bases). The CDR3 totals 15 residues. CDR1 is LGHNA and CDR2 is YNFKEQ in the germline V gene. V lost 1 base and J 2 bases, leaving 8 bases between the germline ends. The CDR3 DNA follows: TGTGCCAGCAGCCAAGGGACACATAACACCGGGGAGCTGTTTTTT. It encodes CASSQGTHNTGELFF.

CDR3 nucleotides: TGTGCCAGCAGGGGGACAGGCCATGGCTACACCTTC. It encodes CASRGTGHGYTF. The rearrangement joins TRBV2 to TRBJ1-2, with 8 bases matching TRBD1. There are 12 residues in the CDR3. Per germline, CDR1 SNHLY and CDR2 FYNNEI. Losses at the gene ends were 6 bases for V and 6 bases for J; bases not matched to a gene: 3.

The rearrangement uses TRBV19 and TRBJ2-3; 9 nucleotides match TRBD2. V was pared by 1 base and J by 4 bases, with 6 bases of the junction left unmatched. Looked up from germline, CDR1 is LNHDA and CDR2 is SQIVND (reference sequence). The CDR3 runs to 16 residues. For the CDR3, the DNA is TGTGCCAGTAGTATAGTTGTAGCGGGAGAATCAGATACGCAGTATTTT. Encoded protein: CASSIVVAGESDTQYF.

V and J are TRBV5-1 and TRBJ1-4, with 8 bases that match TRBD1. This CDR3 has 15 amino acids. Germline V gene sequence: CDR1 SGHRS, CDR2 YFSETQ. V was pared by 4 bases and J by 8 bases, with 10 bases of the junction left unmatched. The CDR3 loop reads CASSPNGQGGEKLFF. CDR3 bases: TGCGCCAGCAGCCCAAATGGACAGGGTGGAGAAAAACTGTTTTTT.